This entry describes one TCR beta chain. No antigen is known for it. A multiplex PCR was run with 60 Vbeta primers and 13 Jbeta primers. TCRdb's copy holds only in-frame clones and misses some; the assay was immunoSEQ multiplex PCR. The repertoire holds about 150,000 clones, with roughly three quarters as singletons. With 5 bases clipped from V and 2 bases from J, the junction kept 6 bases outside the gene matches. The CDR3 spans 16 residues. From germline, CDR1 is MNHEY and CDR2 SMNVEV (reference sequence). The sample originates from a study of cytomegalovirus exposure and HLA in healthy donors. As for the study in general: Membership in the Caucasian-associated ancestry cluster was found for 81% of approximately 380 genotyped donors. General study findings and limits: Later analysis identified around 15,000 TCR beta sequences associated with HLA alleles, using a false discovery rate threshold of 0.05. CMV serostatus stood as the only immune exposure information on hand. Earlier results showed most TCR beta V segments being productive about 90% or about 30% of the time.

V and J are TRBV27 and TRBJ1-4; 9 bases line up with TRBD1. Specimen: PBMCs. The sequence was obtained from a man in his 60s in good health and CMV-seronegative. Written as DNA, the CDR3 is TGTGCCAGCAGTCAGGGACAGGGTGGCACTAATGAAAAACTGTTTTTT. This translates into CASSQGQGGTNEKLFF.